This T cell receptor beta chain was profiled in a study of blood T cells in healthy people across ages. Findings and limits, study-wide: Samples with more naive T cells showed higher observed beta diversity. Underestimates were what the diversity estimates from one million T cells were considered to be.

Primers used in a second PCR of about 6 to 11 cycles were a sample-barcoded 5' primer and a J-beta primer mix. TCRdb recomputed calls from the 5' RACE reads with MiXCR, one row per CDR3 protein. The sample carries about 810,000 distinct CDR3 sequences, roughly 35% recorded once. In each sample, at least 6 million PBMCs were isolated. To note about this clonotype: Antigen specificity is unknown.

The germline CDR1 and CDR2 sequences are MGHDK and SYGVNS. This CDR3 comprises 17 residues. V lost 0 bases and J 2 bases, leaving 16 bases between the germline ends. The source is a man aged 18 to 35 in good health. The rearrangement joins TRBV25-1 to TRBJ1-2; D remains unclear. Sequenced material: blood. For the CDR3, the DNA is TGTGCCAGCAGTGAATACGGCCCGGTTGACGGAAACTATGGCTACACCTTC. Translated: CASSEYGPVDGNYGYTF.